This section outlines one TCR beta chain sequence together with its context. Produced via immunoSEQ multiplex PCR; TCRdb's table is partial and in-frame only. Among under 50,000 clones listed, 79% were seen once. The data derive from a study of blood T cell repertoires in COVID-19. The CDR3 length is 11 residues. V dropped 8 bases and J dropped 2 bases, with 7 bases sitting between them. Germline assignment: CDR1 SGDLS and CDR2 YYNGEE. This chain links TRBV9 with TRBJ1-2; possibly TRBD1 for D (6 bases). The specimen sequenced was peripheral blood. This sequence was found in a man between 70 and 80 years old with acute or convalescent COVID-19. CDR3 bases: TGTGCCAGGCAGGGGAACTATGGCTACACCTTC. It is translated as CARQGNYGYTF.